This T cell receptor beta chain emerged from a study of blood T cell repertoires in COVID-19. The CDR3 is made up of 12 amino acids. V was cut by 2 bases and J by 5 bases, with 6 bases left in between. Looked up from germline, CDR1 is LGHNT and CDR2 is FRNRAP. Resolution of symptoms, clearance, or two negative PCRs was present in recovered Cohort 3 donors. The method was immunoSEQ multiplex PCR; TCRdb's version includes in-frame clones alone and lacks a portion of them. The repertoire includes 200,000 to 250,000 clones, less than 85% of them detected once, and under 2% sits in the top ten. The chain employs TRBV12-5 and TRBJ1-1; D ambiguous. The sample consisted of PBMCs or T cells enriched from blood (not recorded which). The receptor's source is a man in his 60s who had recovered from COVID-19. The CDR3 loop reads CASGLLRTEAFF. CDR3 sequence (DNA): TGTGCTAGTGGTTTGCTGAGGACTGAAGCTTTCTTT. The variable domain in full, with the rest retrieved from reference TRBV12-5 and TRBJ1-1, is DARVTQTPRHKVTEMGQEVTMRCQPILGHNTVFWYRQTMMQGLELLAYFRNRAPLDDSGMPKDRFSAEMPDATLATLKIQPSEPRDSAVYFCASGLLRTEAFFGQGTRLTVV.